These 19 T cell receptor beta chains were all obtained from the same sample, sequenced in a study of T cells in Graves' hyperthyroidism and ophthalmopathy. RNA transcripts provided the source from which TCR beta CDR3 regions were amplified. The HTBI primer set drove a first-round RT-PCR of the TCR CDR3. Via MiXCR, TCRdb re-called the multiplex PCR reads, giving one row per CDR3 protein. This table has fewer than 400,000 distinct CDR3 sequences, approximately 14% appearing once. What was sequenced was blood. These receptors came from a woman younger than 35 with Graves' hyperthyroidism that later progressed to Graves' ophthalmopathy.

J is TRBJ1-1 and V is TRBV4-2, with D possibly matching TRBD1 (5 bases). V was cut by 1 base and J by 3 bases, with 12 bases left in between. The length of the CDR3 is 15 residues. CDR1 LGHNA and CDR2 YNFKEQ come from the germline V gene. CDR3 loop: CASSQGKGSDTEAFF. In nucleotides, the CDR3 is TGTGCCAGCAGCCAAGGAAAGGGGTCGGACACTGAAGCTTTCTTT.

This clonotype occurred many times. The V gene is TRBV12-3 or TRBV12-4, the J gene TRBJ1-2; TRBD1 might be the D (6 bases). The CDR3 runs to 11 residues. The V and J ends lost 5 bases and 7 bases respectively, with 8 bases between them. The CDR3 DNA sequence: TGTGCCAGCAGTACAGGGACTGGCTACACCTTC. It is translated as CASSTGTGYTF.

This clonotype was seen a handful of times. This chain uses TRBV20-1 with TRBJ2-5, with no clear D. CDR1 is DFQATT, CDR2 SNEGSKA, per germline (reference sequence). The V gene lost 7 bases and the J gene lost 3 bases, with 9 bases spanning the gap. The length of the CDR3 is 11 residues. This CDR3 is CSVKVEETQYF. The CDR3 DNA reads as TGCAGTGTTAAGGTAGAAGAGACCCAGTACTTC.

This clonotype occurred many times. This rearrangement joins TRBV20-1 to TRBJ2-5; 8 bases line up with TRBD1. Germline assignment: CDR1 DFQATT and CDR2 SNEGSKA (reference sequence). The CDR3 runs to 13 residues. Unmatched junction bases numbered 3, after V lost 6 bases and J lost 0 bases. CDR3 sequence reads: CSAWTGNQETQYF. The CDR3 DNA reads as TGCAGTGCCTGGACAGGGAACCAAGAGACCCAGTACTTC.

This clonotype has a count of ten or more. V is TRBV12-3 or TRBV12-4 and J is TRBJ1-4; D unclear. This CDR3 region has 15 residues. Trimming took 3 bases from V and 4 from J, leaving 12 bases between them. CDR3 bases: TGTGCCAGCAGTTTTGAGGCCAAATTTAATGAAAAACTGTTTTTT. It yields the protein CASSFEAKFNEKLFF.

This CDR3 is CSVGTGAWEQYF. In nucleotides, the CDR3 is TGCAGCGTCGGGACAGGGGCATGGGAGCAGTACTTC. The V and J genes are TRBV29-1 and TRBJ2-7; 10 bases are a match to TRBD1. The germline gives CDR1 SQVTM, CDR2 ANQGSEA. The CDR3 contains 12 residues. With V trimmed by 6 bases and J by 7 bases, 6 bases remained unmatched.

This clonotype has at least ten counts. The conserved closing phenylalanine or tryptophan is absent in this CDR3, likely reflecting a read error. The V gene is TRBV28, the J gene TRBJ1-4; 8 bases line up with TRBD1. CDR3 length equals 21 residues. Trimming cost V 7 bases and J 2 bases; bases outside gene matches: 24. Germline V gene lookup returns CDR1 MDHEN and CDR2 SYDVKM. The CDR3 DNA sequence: TGTGCCAGCATTCCCTCAACGATCGTGACAGGGGCGTCGATTACTAATGAAAAACTGTTTCTT. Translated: CASIPSTIVTGASITNEKLFL.

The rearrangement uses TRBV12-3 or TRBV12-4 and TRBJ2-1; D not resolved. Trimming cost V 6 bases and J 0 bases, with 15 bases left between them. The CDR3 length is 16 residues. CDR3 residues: CASRHSSQSSYNEQFF. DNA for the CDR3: TGTGCCAGCAGGCATAGCTCACAAAGCTCCTACAATGAGCAGTTCTTC.

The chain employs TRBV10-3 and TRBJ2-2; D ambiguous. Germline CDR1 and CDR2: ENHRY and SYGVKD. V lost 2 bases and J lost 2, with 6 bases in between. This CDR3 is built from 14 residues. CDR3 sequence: CAISEPPNTGELFF. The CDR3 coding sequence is TGTGCCATCAGTGAGCCCCCTAACACCGGGGAGCTGTTTTTT.

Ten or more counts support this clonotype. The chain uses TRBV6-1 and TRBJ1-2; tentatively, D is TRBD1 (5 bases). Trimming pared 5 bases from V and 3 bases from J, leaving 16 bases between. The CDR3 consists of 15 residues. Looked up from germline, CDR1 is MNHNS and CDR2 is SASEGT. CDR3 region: CASSSRDGLYYGYTF. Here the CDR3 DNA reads TGTGCCAGCAGTTCCCGGGACGGCCTATACTATGGCTACACCTTC.

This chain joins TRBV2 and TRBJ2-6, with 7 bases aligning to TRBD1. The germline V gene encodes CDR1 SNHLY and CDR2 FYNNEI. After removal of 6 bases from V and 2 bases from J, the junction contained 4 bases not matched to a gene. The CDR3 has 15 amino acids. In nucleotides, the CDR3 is TGTGCCAGCAGAGAAACAGGGGCTGGGGCCAACGTCCTGACTTTC. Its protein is CASRETGAGANVLTF.

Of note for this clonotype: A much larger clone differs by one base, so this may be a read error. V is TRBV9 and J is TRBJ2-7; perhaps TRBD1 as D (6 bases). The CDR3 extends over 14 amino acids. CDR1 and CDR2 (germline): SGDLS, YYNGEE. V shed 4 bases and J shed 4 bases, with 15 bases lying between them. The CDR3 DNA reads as TGTGCCAGCAGCATGGAGGACAGTAGTTACGAGCAGTACTTC. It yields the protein CASSMEDSSYEQYF.

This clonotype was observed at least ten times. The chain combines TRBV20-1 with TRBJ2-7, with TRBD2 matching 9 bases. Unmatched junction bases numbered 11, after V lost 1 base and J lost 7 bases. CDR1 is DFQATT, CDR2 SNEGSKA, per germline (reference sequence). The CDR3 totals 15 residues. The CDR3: CSARAGTSPPMEQYF. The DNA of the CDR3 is TGCAGTGCTAGAGCGGGGACTAGCCCACCCATGGAGCAGTACTTC.

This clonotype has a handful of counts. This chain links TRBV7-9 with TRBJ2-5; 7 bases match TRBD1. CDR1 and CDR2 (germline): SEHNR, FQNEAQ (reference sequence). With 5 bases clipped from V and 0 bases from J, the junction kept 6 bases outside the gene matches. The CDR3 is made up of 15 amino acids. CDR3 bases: TGTGCCAGCAGCCACCGGGACAGCCACCAAGAGACCCAGTACTTC. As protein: CASSHRDSHQETQYF.

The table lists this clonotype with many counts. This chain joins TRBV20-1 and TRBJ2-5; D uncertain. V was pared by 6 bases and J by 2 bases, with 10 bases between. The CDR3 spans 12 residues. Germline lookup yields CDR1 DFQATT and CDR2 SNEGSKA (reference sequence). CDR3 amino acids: CSARQVQETQYF. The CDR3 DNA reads TGCAGTGCCAGACAAGTACAAGAGACCCAGTACTTC.

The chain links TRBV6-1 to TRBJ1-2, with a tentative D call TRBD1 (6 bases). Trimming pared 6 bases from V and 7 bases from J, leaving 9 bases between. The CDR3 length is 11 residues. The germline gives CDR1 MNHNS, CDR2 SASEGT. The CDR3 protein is CASRSGVGYTF. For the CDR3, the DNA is TGTGCCAGCAGATCAGGGGTTGGCTACACCTTC.

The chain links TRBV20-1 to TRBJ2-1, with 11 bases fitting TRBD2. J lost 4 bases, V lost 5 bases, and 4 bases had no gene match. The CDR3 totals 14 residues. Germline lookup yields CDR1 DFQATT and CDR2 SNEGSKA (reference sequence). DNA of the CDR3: TGCAGTGCTTACAGACTAGCGGGGTACAATGAGCAGTTCTTC. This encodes CSAYRLAGYNEQFF.

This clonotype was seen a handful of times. CDR3 DNA sequence: TGCAGTGCTCAGCGGCGGGAGGGCCGCTACGAGCAGTACTTC. Translating it yields CSAQRREGRYEQYF. This rearrangement joins TRBV20-1 to TRBJ2-7; 9 nucleotides agree with TRBD2. The CDR3 is 14 amino acids. The germline V gene encodes CDR1 DFQATT and CDR2 SNEGSKA (reference sequence). V dropped 5 bases and J dropped 3; count of bases not matched to a gene: 8.

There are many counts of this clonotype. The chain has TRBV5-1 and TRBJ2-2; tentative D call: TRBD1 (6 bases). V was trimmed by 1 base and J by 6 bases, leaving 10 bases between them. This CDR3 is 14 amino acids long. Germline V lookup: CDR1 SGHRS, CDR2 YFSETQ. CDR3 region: CASSLKRGSGELFF. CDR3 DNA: TGCGCCAGCAGCTTGAAGAGGGGGTCCGGGGAGCTGTTTTTT. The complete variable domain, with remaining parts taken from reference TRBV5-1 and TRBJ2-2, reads KAGVTQTPRYLIKTRGQQVTLSCSPISGHRSVSWYQQTPGQGLQFLFEYFSETQRNKGNFPGRFSGRQFSNSRSEMNVSTLELGDSALYLCASSLKRGSGELFFGEGSRLTVL.